This entry is about one T cell receptor beta chain. The data are from a study of blood T cell repertoires in COVID-19. Study-wide background: T cells, B-cell-depleted T cells, or PBMCs provided the cDNA or gDNA that served as material.

Authors' analysis steps: Amplified reference gene primers provided the basis for estimating nucleated cell counts. Clones were sequenced by immunoSEQ multiplex PCR, and TCRdb holds only the in-frame ones, with some missing. D and trimming were read from the DNA, whereas the V and J calls and clone size are those reported in that table. In the table there are around 250,000 clones, around 86% of which are singletons. Resolution of symptoms, clearance, or two negative PCRs was present in recovered Cohort 3 donors. The CDR3 has 15 residues. V and J are TRBV7-5 and TRBJ1-1; no check of the table's D call, TRBD1, against the DNA was made. TRBV7-5 is designated a pseudogene. This receptor was obtained from a man aged 18 to 30 who had recovered from COVID-19. Sequenced input: PBMCs or T cells enriched from blood (not recorded which). The CDR3 DNA follows: TGTGCCAGAAGCCCGATCGGACAGGGGATTACTGAAGCTTTCTTT. It yields the protein CARSPIGQGITEAFF.